This T cell receptor beta chain was obtained from a study of OX40 agonist ivuxolimab in advanced cancers. In germline, CDR1 is SEHNR, CDR2 FQNEAQ (reference sequence). This CDR3 is 14 amino acids long. Trimming stripped 3 bases from V and 5 bases from J, with 13 bases between. Sequencing used immunoSEQ multiplex PCR; TCRdb keeps in-frame clones, though not all of them. Counted here are 28,000 or so clones, 90% occurring once; the ten biggest clones make up about 30%. The TCR comes from an adult with an advanced solid tumor such as melanoma, head and neck, liver or kidney cancer. The chain links TRBV7-9 to TRBJ1-1, with D possibly TRBD1 on 5 matching bases. The input for sequencing was CD4+ or CD8+ T cells sorted from blood, taken in a trial of the OX40 agonist ivuxolimab. The CDR3 spells CASSLSRAGTEAFF. CDR3 DNA sequence: TGTGCCAGCAGCTTGAGCAGGGCTGGGACTGAAGCTTTCTTT.